This T cell receptor (beta chain) was sequenced in a study of blood T cells in healthy people across ages. Healthy individuals of Caucasian origin from Russia, aged 6 to 90, served as donors. A remark on this clonotype: Its antigen is still unknown.

Overall study findings and caveats: There were more naive CD4+ cells and higher diversity in long-lived donors than in aged donors. Per million T cells, the diversity of TCR beta decreased roughly linearly as age advanced.

Then a second PCR, running roughly 7 to 11 cycles, was carried out with a sample-barcoded 5' primer and a J-beta primer mix. Each cDNA molecule, via a template-switch adaptor with 12 random nucleotides, was tagged. MiXCR, applied by TCRdb to the 5' RACE reads, yields one record per CDR3 protein. Found here are approximately 800,000 distinct CDR3 sequences, around 36% of them singletons; the top ten hold approximately 12%. This TCR was sampled from a young man in good health. The sequencing input was blood.

This chain's CDR3 is CASSDRGDNQPQHF. The CDR3 bases are TGTGCCAGCAGCGACAGGGGGGACAATCAGCCCCAGCATTTT. The rearrangement joins TRBV27 to TRBJ1-5; 9 bases align to TRBD1. J gave up 3 bases and V 6 bases, and 3 bases lay outside the gene matches. The germline gives CDR1 MNHEY, CDR2 SMNVEV (reference sequence). CDR3 length: 14 amino acids.